This TCR beta chain was obtained from a study of blood T cells in healthy people across ages. Findings and limits, study-wide: There was a strong correlation between TCR beta diversity and naive T cell percentage. It was the long-lived donors that had more naive CD4+ cells and higher diversity than aged donors. The unknown donor CMV status may have confounded expanded clonotype changes.

Each individual donor underwent a draw of approximately 9.8 milliliters of peripheral blood. Germline assignment: CDR1 MNHNY and CDR2 SVGAGI (reference sequence). This CDR3 is 16 amino acids long. Notes on this clonotype: Its antigen remains unidentified. Germline is not matched at one junction end, which may reflect a read error.

Alongside a J-beta primer mix, a sample-barcoded 5' primer served in a second PCR lasting about 6 to 11 cycles. TCRdb processed the 5' RACE reads anew with MiXCR; each CDR3 protein has one entry. The sample includes over a million distinct CDR3 sequences, 42% of them seen just once. Sequenced: blood. The clonotype comes from a woman aged 18 to 35 in good health. The chain couples TRBV6-6 to TRBJ1-2, with 9 bases lining up with TRBD1. For the CDR3, the DNA is TGTGCCAGCAGCTTCAACCCGGGACAGGGACTTGGTGGCTGCACCTTC. Translation: CASSFNPGQGLGGCTF.